This TCR beta chain was recovered during a study of vaccination effects on CD4 cells after COVID-19. This clone was detected a few times. The antigen is unknown. Sequencing followed a ViraFEST assay step that expanded antigen-specific CD4+ T cells with viral peptide pools. Following an approximately 11-day culture, CD4+ T cells were purified. SARS-CoV-2 infected the person between March and December 2020, as confirmed by PCR. This CDR3 comprises 14 residues. Trimming cost V 5 bases and J 0 bases, with 8 bases left between them. Germline V gene data show CDR1 as LNHDA and CDR2 as SQIVND (reference sequence). The data were produced by immunoSEQ multiplex PCR, yet TCRdb's version contains in-frame clones alone and is incomplete. The table lists tens of thousands of clones, under 85% of them singletons.

J is TRBJ1-5 and V is TRBV19; no reliable D call. The sequences come from CD4+ T cells from PBMCs cultured with a peptide pool, collected before COVID-19 vaccination. The source is a human donor who had a prior SARS-CoV-2 infection. CDR3: CASSDAYSNQPQHF. DNA of the CDR3: TGTGCCAGTAGTGATGCCTATAGCAATCAGCCCCAGCATTTT.